This TCR beta chain derives from a study of regulatory T cells in long-lasting Graves disease. This CDR3 contains 15 residues. V lost 1 base, J lost 4 bases, and 11 bases lay in between. Germline values: CDR1 LGHNT, CDR2 FRNRAP. Findings and caveats of the study: New patients shared fewer public clonotypes (about 1,000) than persistent patients did (more than 2,500).

This clonotype has ten or more counts. No antigen is known for it. Researchers made TCR beta libraries by using iRepertoire HTBI primers and running Arm-PCR on CDR3 regions. TCRdb reprocessed the multiplex PCR reads via MiXCR and lists one record per CDR3 protein. The sample consists of around 420,000 distinct CDR3 sequences, around 15% of them appearing once. The time point is: newly diagnosed GD, antithyroid drugs for less than 3 months. Isolated PBMC RNA provided the starting material for the TCR library. Diagnosis followed American Thyroid Association guidelines for Graves' disease. Patients all came to the study from an endocrinology department in Xi'an, China.

This TCR came from a female donor with Graves disease. The chain recombines TRBV12-5 with TRBJ2-1; the D gene is possibly TRBD2 (5 bases). This specimen was peripheral blood mononuclear cells (PBMCs), taken at new diagnosis, from a patient treated with antithyroid drugs. The CDR3 sequence is CASGLARTGYNEQFF. As DNA, the CDR3 is TGTGCTAGTGGTTTGGCTCGGACGGGATACAATGAGCAGTTCTTC. Variable domain in full (rest from reference TRBV12-5 and TRBJ2-1): DARVTQTPRHKVTEMGQEVTMRCQPILGHNTVFWYRQTMMQGLELLAYFRNRAPLDDSGMPKDRFSAEMPDATLATLKIQPSEPRDSAVYFCASGLARTGYNEQFFGPGTRLTVL.